These 8 T cell receptor beta chains came from one sample sequenced in a study of T cell changes during pregnancy in multiple sclerosis. Data came from immunoSEQ multiplex PCR; TCRdb stores just in-frame clones and leaves some out. The sample shows 30,000 to 40,000 clones, 90% to 95% of them seen only once. The sample in question was CD4+ T cells from peripheral blood mononuclear cells, obtained in the second trimester of pregnancy. The source of these receptors is a female donor in good health, enrolled as a control in a pregnancy study.

CDR3 DNA: TGTGCCAGCAGCCCAAGGACTCATCCCCTTGAGCAGTACTTC. Translation gives CASSPRTHPLEQYF. The chain couples TRBV7-9 to TRBJ2-7; TRBD2 might be the D (5 bases). V shed 5 bases and J shed 7 bases, with 18 bases lying between them. The CDR3 sequence is 14 residues long. Looked up from germline, CDR1 is SEHNR and CDR2 is FQNEAQ (reference sequence).

This chain uses TRBV4-3 with TRBJ1-2; 7 positions agree with TRBD1. There are 15 residues in the CDR3. Germline V gene lookup returns CDR1 LGHNA and CDR2 YSLEER. The V and J ends lost 2 bases and 6 bases, in that order; junction bases with no gene match: 9. The CDR3 sequence is CASSQTGGTANGYTF. The CDR3 bases are TGCGCCAGCAGCCAAACGGGCGGGACAGCTAATGGCTACACCTTC.

The chain joins TRBV2 to TRBJ1-5; possibly TRBD1 for D (6 bases). V shed 7 bases and J shed 5 bases, with 18 bases lying between them. The CDR3 contains 15 residues. CDR1 and CDR2 from the germline V gene are SNHLY and FYNNEI. The CDR3, as DNA: TGTGCCAGCACCAAAACCACAGGGAGAGATCAGCCCCAGCATTTT. Translating gives CASTKTTGRDQPQHF.

The chain links TRBV16 to TRBJ2-6, with TRBD2 identical over 14 bases. Looked up from germline, CDR1 is KGHSY and CDR2 is FQNENV. This CDR3 region has 18 residues. V was pared by 2 bases and J by 2 bases, with 2 bases of the junction left unmatched. CDR3 in DNA: TGTGCCAGCAGCCAAGGACTAGCGGGGGGAGCTGGGGCCAACGTCCTGACTTTC. It yields the protein CASSQGLAGGAGANVLTF.

The V gene is TRBV18, the J gene TRBJ2-3, with 10 bases fitting TRBD2. CDR1 KGHSH and CDR2 LQKENI come from the germline V gene. The CDR3 totals 16 residues. V lost 5 bases and J lost 0; bases outside the gene matches: 5. Here the CDR3 DNA reads TGTGCCAGCTCATCTCTAGCGGGGGTTAGCACAGATACGCAGTATTTT. Its translation is CASSSLAGVSTDTQYF.

This clone was seen a few times. CDR3 DNA sequence: TGTGCCAGCAGCCGGGACAGAGGCCCCCTCCACTTT. Encoded protein: CASSRDRGPLHF. The chain recombines TRBV5-6 with TRBJ1-6; 7 bases match TRBD1. This CDR3 comprises 12 residues. The J segment lost 13 bases and the V segment lost 4 bases, leaving 5 bases of the junction unmatched. Germline V lookup: CDR1 SGHDT, CDR2 YYEEEE.

The genes are TRBV11-1 and TRBJ1-1; D perhaps matches TRBD1 (5 bases). Trimming shortened V by 5 bases and J by 7 bases, and 20 bases separated the two germline ends. From germline, CDR1 is SGHAT and CDR2 FQDESV (reference sequence). The CDR3 consists of 15 residues. CDR3 protein: CASSPGGSRSREAFF. DNA of the CDR3: TGTGCCAGCAGCCCGGGGGGGAGTCGGAGTCGTGAAGCTTTCTTT.

The genes are TRBV7-3 and TRBJ2-1; tentatively, D is TRBD2 (7 bases). Germline CDR1 and CDR2: SGHTA and FQGTGA. The CDR3 sequence is 15 residues long. The ends were cut back, 5 bases at V and 8 bases at J, with 19 bases in the middle. The CDR3 DNA is TGTGCCAGCAGCACGACGGGCGGGGGCTCGTATGAGCAGTTCTTC. Its protein product is CASSTTGGGSYEQFF.